This paragraph reports one T cell receptor (beta chain). Its antigen is not known. The source of the sample is a study of vaccination effects on CD4 cells after COVID-19. The CDR3 runs to 16 residues. With V trimmed by 4 bases and J by 3 bases, 5 bases remained unmatched. CDR1 MGHRA and CDR2 YSYEKL come from the germline V gene. Viral peptide pools were used in the ViraFEST assay to expand antigen-specific CD4+ T cells, and sequencing came afterward. Investigators separated out CD4+ T cells once about eleven days of culture had passed. BNT162b2 vaccine or mRNA-1273 vaccine was given to participants in two doses. In the vaccine recipients, nucleocapsid antibodies were negative and there was no prior SARS-CoV-2 infection. A half-medium replacement with IL-2 medium was carried out on days 3 and 7. Sequencing used immunoSEQ multiplex PCR; TCRdb keeps in-frame clones, though not all of them. The sample contains 20,000 to 30,000 clones, roughly 80% of which appear only once.

V usage is TRBV4-1 and J usage is TRBJ2-2; 10 bases are a match to TRBD1. This clonotype was obtained from a human donor who received a COVID-19 vaccine. This specimen was CD4+ T cells from PBMCs cultured with HCoV-NL63 spike peptides, taken after COVID-19 vaccination. CDR3 sequence: CASSRPGTGDTGELFF. CDR3 bases: TGCGCCAGCAGCCGACCCGGGACAGGGGACACCGGGGAGCTGTTTTTT.